This T cell receptor (beta chain) comes out of a study of blood T cell repertoires in COVID-19. On the study more broadly: PBMCs, B-cell-depleted T cells, or T cells provided the cDNA or gDNA that made up the material.

This clone has a handful of counts. As processed by the authors: Amplification of reference gene primers was used by the study to estimate nucleated cell counts. The method was immunoSEQ multiplex PCR; TCRdb's version includes in-frame clones alone and lacks a portion of them. D and trimming were read from the DNA, whereas the V and J calls and clone size are those reported in that table. The sample carries 210,000 or so clones, 70% to 90% recorded once. This CDR3 comprises 13 residues. Germline CDR1 reads SEHNR; CDR2 reads FQNEAQ (reference sequence). V lost 5 bases, J lost 6 bases, and 7 bases stayed unmatched.

The origin of this receptor is a woman aged 45 to 65 with active or convalescent COVID-19. The material sequenced was peripheral blood. This sequence joins TRBV7-9 and TRBJ2-7; the match to TRBD1 covers 7 bases. In nucleotides, the CDR3 is TGTGCCAGCAGCATCGACAGGGTCGGCGAGCAGTACTTC. This encodes CASSIDRVGEQYF.